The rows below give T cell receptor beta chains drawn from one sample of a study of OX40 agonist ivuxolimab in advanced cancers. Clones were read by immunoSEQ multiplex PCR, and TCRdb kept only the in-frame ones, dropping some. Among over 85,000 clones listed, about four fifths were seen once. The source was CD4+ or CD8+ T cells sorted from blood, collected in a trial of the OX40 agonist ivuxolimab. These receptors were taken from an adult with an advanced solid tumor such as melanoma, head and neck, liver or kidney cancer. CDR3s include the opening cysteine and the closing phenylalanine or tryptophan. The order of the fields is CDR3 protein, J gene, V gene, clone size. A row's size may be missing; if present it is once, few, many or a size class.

CDR3aa: CASSPGHNTEAFF
j_gene: TRBJ1-1
v_gene: TRBV7-2
abundance: .

CDR3aa: CASSLVWGGSETQYF
j_gene: TRBJ2-5
v_gene: TRBV7-2
abundance: .

CDR3aa: CASSSGSRVPMNTEAFF
j_gene: TRBJ1-1
v_gene: TRBV5-5
abundance: .

CDR3aa: CASSLRRGGQETQYF
j_gene: TRBJ2-5
v_gene: TRBV11-3
abundance: .

CDR3aa: CASSLSGTSGDNEQFF
j_gene: TRBJ2-1
v_gene: TRBV7-3
abundance: .

CDR3aa: CSVEARGYNYGYTF
j_gene: TRBJ1-2
v_gene: TRBV29-1
abundance: .

CDR3aa: CASSREYNEQFF
j_gene: TRBJ2-1
v_gene: TRBV5-4
abundance: .

CDR3aa: CASTLSRAEGEQYF
j_gene: TRBJ2-7
v_gene: TRBV7-2
abundance: few

CDR3aa: CASSLDRGLAKNIQYF
j_gene: TRBJ2-4
v_gene: TRBV7-2
abundance: .

CDR3aa: CASSPSIEKLFF
j_gene: TRBJ1-4
v_gene: TRBV11-1
abundance: .

CDR3aa: CASSLGWGAGGTYNEQFF
j_gene: TRBJ2-1
v_gene: TRBV7-2
abundance: .

CDR3aa: CASSSPGGGSTDTQYF
j_gene: TRBJ2-3
v_gene: TRBV28
abundance: .

CDR3aa: CASTPGTGRKGYTF
j_gene: TRBJ1-2
v_gene: TRBV25-1
abundance: few

CDR3aa: CASSLHRPGTQYF
j_gene: TRBJ2-5
v_gene: TRBV28
abundance: few

CDR3aa: CASSADDLIETQYF
j_gene: TRBJ2-5
v_gene: TRBV9
abundance: .

CDR3aa: CASSLWTIGPNTEAFF
j_gene: TRBJ1-1
v_gene: TRBV28
abundance: .

CDR3aa: CASRKTGENTEAFF
j_gene: TRBJ1-1
v_gene: TRBV19
abundance: .

CDR3aa: CASSLQVRGLNTNEKLFF
j_gene: TRBJ1-4
v_gene: TRBV7-2
abundance: .

CDR3aa: CASSRVNEQFF
j_gene: TRBJ2-1
v_gene: TRBV10-3
abundance: .

CDR3aa: CASSFQGFNSNQPQHF
j_gene: TRBJ1-5
v_gene: TRBV28
abundance: .

CDR3aa: CASSALGLAVDEQYF
j_gene: TRBJ2-7
v_gene: TRBV19
abundance: .

CDR3aa: CAWSVIIGTAAGELFF
j_gene: TRBJ2-2
v_gene: TRBV30
abundance: .

CDR3aa: CASSLAYEQYF
j_gene: TRBJ2-7
v_gene: TRBV11-2
abundance: few